This T cell receptor (beta chain) was sequenced in a study of vaccination and CD4 T cells after COVID-19. Treatment here: approximately nine-day PBMC culture with coronavirus spike peptide pools or control peptides (ViraFEST assay). Once obtained from cultured CD4+ T cells, the DNA was sequenced using the Oncomine TCR Beta short-read assay. TCRdb reprocessed the PCR reads with MiXCR, giving one entry per CDR3 protein. The sample has some 16,000 distinct CDR3 sequences, 55% seen once. About this clonotype: Its antigen remains unknown.

The CDR3 sequence is 15 residues long. CDR1 and CDR2 (germline): SGHDN, FVKESK. V was trimmed by 4 bases and J by 3 bases, leaving 15 bases between them. The TCR was taken from a human donor who had recovered from COVID-19. The sample was CD4+ T cells from blood, cultured in vitro. The chain uses TRBV14 and TRBJ1-1, with D tentatively TRBD1 (5 bases). CDR3 sequence reads: CASSPRAGLDTEAFF. CDR3 nucleotide sequence: TGTGCCAGCAGCCCTCGGGCAGGGTTGGACACTGAAGCTTTCTTT. The variable domain in full, completed from reference TRBV14 and TRBJ1-1, reads EAGVTQFPSHSVIEKGQTVTLRCDPISGHDNLYWYRRVMGKEIKFLLHFVKESKQDESGMPNNRFLAERTGGTYSTLKVQPAELEDSGVYFCASSPRAGLDTEAFFGQGTRLTVV.